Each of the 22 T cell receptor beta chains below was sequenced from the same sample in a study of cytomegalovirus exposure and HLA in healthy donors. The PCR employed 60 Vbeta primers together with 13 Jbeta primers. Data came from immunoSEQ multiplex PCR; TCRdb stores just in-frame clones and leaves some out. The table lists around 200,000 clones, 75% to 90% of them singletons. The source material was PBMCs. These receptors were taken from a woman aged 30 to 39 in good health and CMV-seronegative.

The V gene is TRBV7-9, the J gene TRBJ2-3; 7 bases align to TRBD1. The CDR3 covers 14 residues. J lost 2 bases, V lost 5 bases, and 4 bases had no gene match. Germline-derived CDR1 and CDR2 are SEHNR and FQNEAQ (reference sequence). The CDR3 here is CASSRDSTTDTQYF. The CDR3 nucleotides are TGTGCCAGCAGCCGGGACAGTACCACAGATACGCAGTATTTT.

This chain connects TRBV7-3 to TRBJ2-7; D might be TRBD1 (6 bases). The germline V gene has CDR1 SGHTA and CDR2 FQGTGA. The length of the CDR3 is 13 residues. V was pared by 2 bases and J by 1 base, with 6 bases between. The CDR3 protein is CASSLDRSYEQYF. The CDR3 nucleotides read TGTGCCAGCAGCTTAGACAGGTCCTACGAGCAGTACTTC.

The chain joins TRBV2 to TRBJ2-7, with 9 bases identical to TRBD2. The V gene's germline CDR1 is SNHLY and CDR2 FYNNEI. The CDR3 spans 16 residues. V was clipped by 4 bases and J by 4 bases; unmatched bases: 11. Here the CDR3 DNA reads TGTGCCAGCAGTGCGGGGCGGGAGGGCCTTTGGTACGAGCAGTACTTC. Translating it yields CASSAGREGLWYEQYF. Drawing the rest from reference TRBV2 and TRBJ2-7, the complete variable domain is EPEVTQTPSHQVTQMGQEVILRCVPISNHLYFYWYRQILGQKVEFLVSFYNNEISEKSEIFDDQFSVERPDGSNFTLKIRSTKLEDSAMYFCASSAGREGLWYEQYFGPGTRLTVT.

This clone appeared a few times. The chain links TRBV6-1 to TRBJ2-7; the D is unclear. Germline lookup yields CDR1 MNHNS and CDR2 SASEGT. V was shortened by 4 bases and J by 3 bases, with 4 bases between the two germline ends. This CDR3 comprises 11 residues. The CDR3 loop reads CASSGYYEQYF. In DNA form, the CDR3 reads TGTGCCAGCAGTGGCTACTACGAGCAGTACTTC.

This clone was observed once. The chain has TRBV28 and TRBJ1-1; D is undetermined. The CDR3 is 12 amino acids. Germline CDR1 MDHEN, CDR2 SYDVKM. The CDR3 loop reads CASVTRSLEAFF. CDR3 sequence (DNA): TGTGCTTCTGTTACTAGGAGTTTGGAAGCTTTCTTT.

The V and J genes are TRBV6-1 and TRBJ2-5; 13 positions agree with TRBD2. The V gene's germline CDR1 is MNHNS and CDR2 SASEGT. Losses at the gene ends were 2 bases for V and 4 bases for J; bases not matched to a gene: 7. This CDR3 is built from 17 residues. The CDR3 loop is CASSEQRTSGGAETQYF. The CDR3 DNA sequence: TGTGCCAGCAGTGAACAGCGGACTAGCGGGGGCGCAGAGACCCAGTACTTC.

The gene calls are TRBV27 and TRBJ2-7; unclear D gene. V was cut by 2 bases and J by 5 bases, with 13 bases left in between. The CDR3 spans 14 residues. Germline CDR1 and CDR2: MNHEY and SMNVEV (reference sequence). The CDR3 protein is CASSLGLLPNEQYF. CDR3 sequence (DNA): TGTGCCAGCAGTTTAGGCCTCCTCCCCAACGAGCAGTACTTC.

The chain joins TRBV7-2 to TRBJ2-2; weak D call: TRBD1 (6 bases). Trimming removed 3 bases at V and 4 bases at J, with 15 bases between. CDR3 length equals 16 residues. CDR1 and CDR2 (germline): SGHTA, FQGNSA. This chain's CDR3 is CASSLSGASFTGELFF. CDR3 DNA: TGTGCCAGCAGCTTGTCAGGGGCCTCTTTCACCGGGGAGCTGTTTTTT.

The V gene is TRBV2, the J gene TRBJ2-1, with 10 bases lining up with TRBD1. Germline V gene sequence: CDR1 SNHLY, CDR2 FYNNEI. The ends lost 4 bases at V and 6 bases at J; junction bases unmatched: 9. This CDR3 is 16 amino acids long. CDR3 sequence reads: CASSGSSDRGSNEQFF. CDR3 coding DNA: TGTGCCAGCAGTGGGTCTTCGGACAGGGGGTCCAATGAGCAGTTCTTC.

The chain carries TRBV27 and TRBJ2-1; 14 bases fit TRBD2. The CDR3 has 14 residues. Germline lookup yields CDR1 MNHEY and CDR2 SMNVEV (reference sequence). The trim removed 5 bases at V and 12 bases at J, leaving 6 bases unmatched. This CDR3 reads CASSTGLAGVGQFF. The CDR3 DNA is TGTGCCAGCAGTACGGGACTAGCGGGAGTGGGGCAGTTCTTC.

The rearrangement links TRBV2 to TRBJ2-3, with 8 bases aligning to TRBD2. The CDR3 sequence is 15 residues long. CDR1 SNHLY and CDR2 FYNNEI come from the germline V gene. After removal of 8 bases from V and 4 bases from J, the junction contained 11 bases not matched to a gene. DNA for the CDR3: TGTGCCAGCTATCGGACGGGAGGGGTGTCAGATACGCAGTATTTT. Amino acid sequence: CASYRTGGVSDTQYF.

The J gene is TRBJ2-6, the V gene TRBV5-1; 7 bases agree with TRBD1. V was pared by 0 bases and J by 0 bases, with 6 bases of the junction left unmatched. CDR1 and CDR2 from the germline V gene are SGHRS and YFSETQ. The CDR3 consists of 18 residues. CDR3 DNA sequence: TGCGCCAGCAGCTTGGCCGGGGACAGCAGCTCTGGGGCCAACGTCCTGACTTTC. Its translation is CASSLAGDSSSGANVLTF.

The chain's CDR3 is CASGLVGGDTQYF. In DNA form, the CDR3 reads TGTGCTAGTGGTTTGGTAGGAGGAGATACGCAGTATTTT. The chain links TRBV12-5 to TRBJ2-3; tentative D call: TRBD2 (5 bases). CDR1 is LGHNT and CDR2 is FRNRAP in the germline V gene. V was shortened by 0 bases and J by 5 bases, with 6 bases between the two germline ends. This CDR3 region has 13 residues.

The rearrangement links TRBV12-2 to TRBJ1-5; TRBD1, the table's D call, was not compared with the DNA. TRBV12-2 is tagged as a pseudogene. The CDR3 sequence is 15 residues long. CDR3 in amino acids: CASRPFTGSGQPQHF. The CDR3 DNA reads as TGTGCAAGTCGCCCCTTCACTGGTTCAGGTCAGCCCCAGCATTTT.

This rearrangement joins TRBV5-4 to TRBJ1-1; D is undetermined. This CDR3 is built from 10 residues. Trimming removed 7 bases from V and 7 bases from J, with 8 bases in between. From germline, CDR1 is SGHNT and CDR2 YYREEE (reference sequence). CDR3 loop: CASARLEAFF. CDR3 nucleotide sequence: TGTGCCAGCGCGAGACTTGAAGCTTTCTTT.

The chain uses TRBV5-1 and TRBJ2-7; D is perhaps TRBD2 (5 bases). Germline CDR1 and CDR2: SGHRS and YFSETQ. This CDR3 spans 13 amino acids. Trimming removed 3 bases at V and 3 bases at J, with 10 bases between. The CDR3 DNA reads TGCGCCAGCAGCTGGGGTAGCGTCTACGAGCAGTACTTC. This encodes CASSWGSVYEQYF.

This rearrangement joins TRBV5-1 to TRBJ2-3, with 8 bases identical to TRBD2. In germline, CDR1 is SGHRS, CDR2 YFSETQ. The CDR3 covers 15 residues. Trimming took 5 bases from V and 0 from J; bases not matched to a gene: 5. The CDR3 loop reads CASSLAGPSTDTQYF. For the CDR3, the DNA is TGCGCCAGCAGTCTAGCGGGTCCAAGCACAGATACGCAGTATTTT.

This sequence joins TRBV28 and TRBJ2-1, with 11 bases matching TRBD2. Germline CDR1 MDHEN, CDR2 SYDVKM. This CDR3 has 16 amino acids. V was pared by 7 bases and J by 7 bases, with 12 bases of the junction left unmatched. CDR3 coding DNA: TGTGCCAGCACCTTAGCCGGGACTAGCGGTGTGAATGAGCAGTTCTTC. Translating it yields CASTLAGTSGVNEQFF. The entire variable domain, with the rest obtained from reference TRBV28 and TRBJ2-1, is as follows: DVKVTQSSRYLVKRTGEKVFLECVQDMDHENMFWYRQDPGLGLRLIYFSYDVKMKEKGDIPEGYSVSREKKERFSLILESASTNQTSMYLCASTLAGTSGVNEQFFGPGTRLTVL.

The CDR3 spells CASSISFGTGSYEQYF. The DNA of the CDR3 is TGTGCCAGTAGTATTTCCTTCGGGACAGGGAGCTACGAGCAGTACTTC. The gene calls are TRBV19 and TRBJ2-7; 9 bases line up with TRBD1. The trim removed 3 bases at V and 3 bases at J, leaving 9 bases unmatched. The CDR3 runs 16 residues. Germline assignment: CDR1 LNHDA and CDR2 SQIVND (reference sequence).

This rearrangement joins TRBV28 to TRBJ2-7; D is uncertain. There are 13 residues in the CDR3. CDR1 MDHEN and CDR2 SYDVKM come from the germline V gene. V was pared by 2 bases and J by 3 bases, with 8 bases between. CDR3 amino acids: CASSLTGFYEQYF. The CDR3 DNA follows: TGTGCCAGCAGTTTAACGGGTTTCTACGAGCAGTACTTC.

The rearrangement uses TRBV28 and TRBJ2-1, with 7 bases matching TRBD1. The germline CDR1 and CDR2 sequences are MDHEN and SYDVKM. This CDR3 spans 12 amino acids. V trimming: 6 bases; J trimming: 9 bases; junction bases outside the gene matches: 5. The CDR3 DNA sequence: TGTGCCAGCAGATCCACAGGGGTTGAGCAGTTCTTC. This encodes CASRSTGVEQFF.

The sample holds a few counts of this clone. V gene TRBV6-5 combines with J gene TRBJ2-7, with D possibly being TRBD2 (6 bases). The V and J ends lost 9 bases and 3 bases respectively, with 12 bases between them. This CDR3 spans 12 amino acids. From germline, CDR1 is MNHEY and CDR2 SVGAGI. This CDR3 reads CASSGGNYEQYF. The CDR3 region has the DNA TGTGCCAGTAGCGGCGGGAACTACGAGCAGTACTTC.